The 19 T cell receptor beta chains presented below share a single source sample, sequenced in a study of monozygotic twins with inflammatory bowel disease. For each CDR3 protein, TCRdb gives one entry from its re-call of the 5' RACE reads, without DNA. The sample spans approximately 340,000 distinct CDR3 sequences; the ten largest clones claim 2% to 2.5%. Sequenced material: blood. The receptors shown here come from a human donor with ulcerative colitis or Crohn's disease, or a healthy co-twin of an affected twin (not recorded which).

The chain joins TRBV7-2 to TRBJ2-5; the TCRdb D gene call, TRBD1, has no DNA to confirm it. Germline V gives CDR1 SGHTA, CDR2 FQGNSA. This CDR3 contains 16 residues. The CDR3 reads CASSLPGLPPKETQYF. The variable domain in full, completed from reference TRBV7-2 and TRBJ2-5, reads GAGVSQSPSNKVTEKGKDVELRCDPISGHTALYWYRQSLGQGLEFLIYFQGNSAPDKSGLPSDRFSAERTGGSVSTLTIQRTQQEDSAVYLCASSLPGLPPKETQYFGPGTRLLVL.

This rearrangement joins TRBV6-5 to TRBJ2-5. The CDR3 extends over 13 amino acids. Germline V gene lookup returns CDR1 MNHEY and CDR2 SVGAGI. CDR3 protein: CASSYSNVETQYF.

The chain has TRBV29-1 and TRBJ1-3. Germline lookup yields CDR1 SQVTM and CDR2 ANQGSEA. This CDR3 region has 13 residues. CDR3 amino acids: CSVDQSGGNTIYF.

CDR3 region: CASSLKAPYGYTF. This chain uses TRBV28 with TRBJ1-2; TCRdb's assignment of TRBD1 cannot be checked, as there is no DNA. This CDR3 comprises 13 residues. Per the germline V gene, CDR1 is MDHEN and CDR2 is SYDVKM.

CDR3 protein: CASSLETGSGNTIYF. This rearrangement joins TRBV5-1 to TRBJ1-3; checking the TCRdb D call of TRBD1 is not possible without DNA. Germline V gives CDR1 SGHRS, CDR2 YFSETQ. The CDR3 runs 15 residues.

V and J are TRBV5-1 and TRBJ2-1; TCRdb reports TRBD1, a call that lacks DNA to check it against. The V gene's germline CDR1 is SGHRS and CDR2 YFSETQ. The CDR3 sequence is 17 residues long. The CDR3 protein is CASRYLGTGQRRNEQFF.

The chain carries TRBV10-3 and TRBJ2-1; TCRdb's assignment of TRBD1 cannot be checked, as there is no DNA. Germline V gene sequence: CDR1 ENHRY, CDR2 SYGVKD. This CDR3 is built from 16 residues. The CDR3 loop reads CAISEGGGSSYNEQFF.

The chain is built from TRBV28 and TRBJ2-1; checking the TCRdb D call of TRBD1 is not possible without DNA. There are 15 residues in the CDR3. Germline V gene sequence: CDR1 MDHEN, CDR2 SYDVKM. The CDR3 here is CATFPPSSSYNEQFF.

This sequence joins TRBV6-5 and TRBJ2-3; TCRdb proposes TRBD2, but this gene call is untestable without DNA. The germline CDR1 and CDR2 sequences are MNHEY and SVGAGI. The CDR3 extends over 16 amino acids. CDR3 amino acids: CASSSSTRRDTDTQYF.

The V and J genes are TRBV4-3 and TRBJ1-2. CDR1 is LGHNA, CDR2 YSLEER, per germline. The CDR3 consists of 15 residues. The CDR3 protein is CASSQDLGQYYGYTF.

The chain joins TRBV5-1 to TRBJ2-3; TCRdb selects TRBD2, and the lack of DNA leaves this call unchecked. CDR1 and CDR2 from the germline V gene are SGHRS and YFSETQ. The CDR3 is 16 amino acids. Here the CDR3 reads CASSSAVGGGRDTQYF.

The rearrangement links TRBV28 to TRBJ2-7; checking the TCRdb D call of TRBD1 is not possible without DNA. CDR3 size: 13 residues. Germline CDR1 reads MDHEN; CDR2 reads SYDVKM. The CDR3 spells CASSPSRGWEQYF.

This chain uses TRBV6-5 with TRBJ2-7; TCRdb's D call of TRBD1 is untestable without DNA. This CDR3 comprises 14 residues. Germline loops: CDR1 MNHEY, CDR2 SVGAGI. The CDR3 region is CASSYSGQISEQYF.

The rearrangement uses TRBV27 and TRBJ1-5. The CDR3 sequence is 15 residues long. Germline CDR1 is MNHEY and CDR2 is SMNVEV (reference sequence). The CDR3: CASSVDGWGNQPQHF.

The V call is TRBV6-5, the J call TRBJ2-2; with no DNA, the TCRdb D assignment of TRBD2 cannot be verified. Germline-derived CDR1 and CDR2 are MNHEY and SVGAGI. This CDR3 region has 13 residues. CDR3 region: CASRGSYTGELFF.

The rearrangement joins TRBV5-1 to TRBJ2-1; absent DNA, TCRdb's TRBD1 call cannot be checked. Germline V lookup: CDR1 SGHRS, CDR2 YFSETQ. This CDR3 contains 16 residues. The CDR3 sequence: CASSARGAPPYNEQFF.

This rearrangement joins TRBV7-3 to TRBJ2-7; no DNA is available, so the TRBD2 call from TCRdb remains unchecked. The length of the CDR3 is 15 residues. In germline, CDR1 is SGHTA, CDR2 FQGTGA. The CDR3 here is CASSRGPSGSYEQYF.

CDR3 in amino acids: CASSDPNGVEQFF. The V call is TRBV7-2, the J call TRBJ2-1. Germline V CDR1 and CDR2: SGHTA, FQGNSA. The CDR3 is 13 residues long.

CDR3 amino acids: CATSAGAATYSTDTQYF. The rearrangement links TRBV24-1 to TRBJ2-3; TCRdb calls TRBD1, which cannot be checked without DNA. This CDR3 is 17 amino acids long. The germline V gene has CDR1 KGHDR and CDR2 SFDVKD.